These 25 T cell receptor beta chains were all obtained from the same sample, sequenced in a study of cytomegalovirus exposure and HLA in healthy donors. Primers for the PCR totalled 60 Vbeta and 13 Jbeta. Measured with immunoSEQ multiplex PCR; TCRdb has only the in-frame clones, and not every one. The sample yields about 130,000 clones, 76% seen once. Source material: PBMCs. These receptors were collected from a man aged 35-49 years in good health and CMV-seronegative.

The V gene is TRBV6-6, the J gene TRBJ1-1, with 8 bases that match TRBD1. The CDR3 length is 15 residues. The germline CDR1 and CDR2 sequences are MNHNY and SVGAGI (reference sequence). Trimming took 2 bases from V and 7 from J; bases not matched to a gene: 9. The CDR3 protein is CASSYDAQGAFEAFF. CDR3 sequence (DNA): TGTGCCAGCAGTTACGACGCTCAGGGGGCTTTTGAAGCTTTCTTT.

CDR3 in DNA: TGTGCCAGCAGCCCATTCCCGGGCACAGGCAATGGCTACACCTTC. Translation: CASSPFPGTGNGYTF. The chain uses TRBV9 and TRBJ1-2, with D perhaps TRBD1 (5 bases). Trimming took off 4 bases at V and 6 bases at J, with 19 bases between the two ends. The CDR3 is made up of 15 amino acids. The germline gives CDR1 SGDLS, CDR2 YYNGEE.

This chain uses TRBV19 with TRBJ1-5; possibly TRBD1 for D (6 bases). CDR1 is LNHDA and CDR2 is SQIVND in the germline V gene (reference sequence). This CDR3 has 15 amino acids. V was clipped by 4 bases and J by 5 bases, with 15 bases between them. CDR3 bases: TGTGCCAGTAGTAGGCAAGGACAGCCAGATCAGCCCCAGCATTTT. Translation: CASSRQGQPDQPQHF.

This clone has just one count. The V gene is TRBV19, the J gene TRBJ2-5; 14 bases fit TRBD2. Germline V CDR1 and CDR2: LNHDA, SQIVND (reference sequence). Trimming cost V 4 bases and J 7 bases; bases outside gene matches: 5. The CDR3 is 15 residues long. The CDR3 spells CASSTSTSGRGTQYF. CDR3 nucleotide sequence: TGTGCCAGTAGTACCTCGACTAGCGGGAGGGGGACCCAGTACTTC.

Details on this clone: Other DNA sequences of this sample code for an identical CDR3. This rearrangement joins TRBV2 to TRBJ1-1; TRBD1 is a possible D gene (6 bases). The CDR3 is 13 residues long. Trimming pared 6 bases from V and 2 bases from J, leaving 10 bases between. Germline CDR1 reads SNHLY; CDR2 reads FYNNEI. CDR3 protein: CASSEQGNTEAFF. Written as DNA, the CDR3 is TGTGCCAGCAGCGAACAGGGTAACACTGAAGCTTTCTTT.

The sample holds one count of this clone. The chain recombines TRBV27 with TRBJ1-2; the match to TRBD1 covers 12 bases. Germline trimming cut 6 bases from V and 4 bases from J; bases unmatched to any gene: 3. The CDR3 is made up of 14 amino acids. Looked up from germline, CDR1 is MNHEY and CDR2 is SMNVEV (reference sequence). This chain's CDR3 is CASRGTGGRYGYTF. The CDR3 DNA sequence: TGTGCCAGCAGGGGGACAGGGGGCCGCTATGGCTACACCTTC.

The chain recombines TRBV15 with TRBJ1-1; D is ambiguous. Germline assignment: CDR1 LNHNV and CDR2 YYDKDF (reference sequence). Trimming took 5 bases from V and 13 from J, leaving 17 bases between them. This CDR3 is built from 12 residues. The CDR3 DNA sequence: TGTGCCACCAGCTCTGAGGGAGGATGGTTTTTCTTT. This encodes CATSSEGGWFFF.

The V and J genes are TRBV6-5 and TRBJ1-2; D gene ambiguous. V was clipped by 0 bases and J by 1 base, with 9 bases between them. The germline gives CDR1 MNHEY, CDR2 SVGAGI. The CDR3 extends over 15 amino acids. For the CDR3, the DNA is TGTGCCAGCAGTTACTCATCGGGATATAACTATGGCTACACCTTC. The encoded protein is CASSYSSGYNYGYTF.

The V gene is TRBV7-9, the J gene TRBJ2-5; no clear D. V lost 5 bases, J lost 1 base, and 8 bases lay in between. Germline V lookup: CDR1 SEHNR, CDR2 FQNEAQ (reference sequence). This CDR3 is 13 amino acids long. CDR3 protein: CASSPPGQETQYF. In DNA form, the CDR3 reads TGTGCCAGCAGCCCACCGGGCCAAGAGACCCAGTACTTC.

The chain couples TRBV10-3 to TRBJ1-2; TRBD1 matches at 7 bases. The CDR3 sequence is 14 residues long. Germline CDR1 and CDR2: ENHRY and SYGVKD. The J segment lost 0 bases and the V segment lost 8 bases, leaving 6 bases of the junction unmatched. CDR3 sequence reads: CAIAGTASNYGYTF. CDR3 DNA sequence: TGTGCCATCGCCGGGACAGCCTCTAACTATGGCTACACCTTC.

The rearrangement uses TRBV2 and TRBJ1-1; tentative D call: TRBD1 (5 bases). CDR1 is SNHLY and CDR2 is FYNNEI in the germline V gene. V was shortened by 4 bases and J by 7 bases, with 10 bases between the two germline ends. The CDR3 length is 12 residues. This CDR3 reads CASSGQGREAFF. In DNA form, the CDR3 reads TGTGCCAGCAGTGGCCAGGGCCGTGAAGCTTTCTTT.

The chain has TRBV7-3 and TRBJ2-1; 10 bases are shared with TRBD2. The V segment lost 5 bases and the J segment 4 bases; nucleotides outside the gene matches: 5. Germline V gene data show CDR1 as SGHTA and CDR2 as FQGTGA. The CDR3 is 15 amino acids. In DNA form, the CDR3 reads TGTGCCAGCAGCGTTACTAGCGGGGTGTACAATGAGCAGTTCTTC. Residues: CASSVTSGVYNEQFF.

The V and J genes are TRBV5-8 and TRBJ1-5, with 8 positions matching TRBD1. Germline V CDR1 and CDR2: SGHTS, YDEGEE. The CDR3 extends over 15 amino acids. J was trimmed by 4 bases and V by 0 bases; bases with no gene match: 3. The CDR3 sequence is CASSLVDRGNQPQHF. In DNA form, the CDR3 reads TGTGCCAGCAGCTTGGTCGACAGGGGAAATCAGCCCCAGCATTTT.

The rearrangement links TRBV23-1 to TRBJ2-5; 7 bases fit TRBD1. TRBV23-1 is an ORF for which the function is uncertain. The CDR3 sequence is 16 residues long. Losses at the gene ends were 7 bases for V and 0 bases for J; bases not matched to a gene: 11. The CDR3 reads CASNSLKGQNQETQYF. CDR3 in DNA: TGCGCCAGCAACAGTTTAAAGGGACAGAACCAAGAGACCCAGTACTTC.

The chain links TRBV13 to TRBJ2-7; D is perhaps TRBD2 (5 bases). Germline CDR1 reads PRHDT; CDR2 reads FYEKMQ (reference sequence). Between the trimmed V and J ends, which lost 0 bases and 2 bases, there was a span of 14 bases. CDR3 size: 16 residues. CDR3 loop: CASSLGVPSPTYEQYF. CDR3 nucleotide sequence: TGTGCCAGCAGCTTAGGCGTTCCTAGCCCCACCTACGAGCAGTACTTC.

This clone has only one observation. CDR3 nucleotides: TGTGCCAGCAGCTTTACACAGGCAACTAATGAAAAACTGTTTTTT. Protein: CASSFTQATNEKLFF. The genes are TRBV7-9 and TRBJ1-4, with D possibly TRBD1 on 5 matching bases. V was cut by 3 bases and J by 0 bases, with 8 bases left in between. The CDR3 has 15 residues. CDR1 and CDR2 (germline): SEHNR, FQNEAQ (reference sequence). Full variable domain (missing parts from reference TRBV7-9 and TRBJ1-4): DTGVSQNPRHKITKRGQNVTFRCDPISEHNRLYWYRQTLGQGPEFLTYFQNEAQLEKSRLLSDRFSAERPKGSFSTLEIQRTEQGDSAMYLCASSFTQATNEKLFFGSGTQLSVL.

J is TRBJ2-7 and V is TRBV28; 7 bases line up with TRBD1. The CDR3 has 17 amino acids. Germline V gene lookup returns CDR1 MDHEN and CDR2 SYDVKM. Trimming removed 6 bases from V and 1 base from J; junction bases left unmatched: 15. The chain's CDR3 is CASSFRPTGRGSYEQYF. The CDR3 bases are TGTGCCAGCAGCTTCCGACCGACAGGGCGAGGGTCCTACGAGCAGTACTTC.

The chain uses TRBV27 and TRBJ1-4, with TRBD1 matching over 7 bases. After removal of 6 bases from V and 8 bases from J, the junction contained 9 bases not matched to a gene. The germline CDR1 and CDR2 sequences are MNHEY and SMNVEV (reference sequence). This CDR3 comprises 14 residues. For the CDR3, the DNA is TGTGCCAGCAGCCATGAGGGGGCATGGGAAAAACTGTTTTTT. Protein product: CASSHEGAWEKLFF. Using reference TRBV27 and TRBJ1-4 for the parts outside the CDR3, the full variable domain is EAQVTQNPRYLITVTGKKLTVTCSQNMNHEYMSWYRQDPGLGLRQIYYSMNVEVTDKGDVPEGYKVSRKEKRNFPLILESPSPNQTSLYFCASSHEGAWEKLFFGSGTQLSVL.

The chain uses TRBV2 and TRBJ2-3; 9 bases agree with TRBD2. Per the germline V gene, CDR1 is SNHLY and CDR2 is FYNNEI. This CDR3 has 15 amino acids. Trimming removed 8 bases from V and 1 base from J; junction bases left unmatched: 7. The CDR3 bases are TGTGCCAGCGTATCAGCGGGGGGACGCACAGATACGCAGTATTTT. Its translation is CASVSAGGRTDTQYF.

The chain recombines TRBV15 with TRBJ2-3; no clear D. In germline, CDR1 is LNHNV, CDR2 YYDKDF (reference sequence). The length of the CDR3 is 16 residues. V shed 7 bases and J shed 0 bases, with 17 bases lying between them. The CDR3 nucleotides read TGTGCCACCACCCACCACTCTTCCCCCAGCACAGATACGCAGTATTTT. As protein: CATTHHSSPSTDTQYF.

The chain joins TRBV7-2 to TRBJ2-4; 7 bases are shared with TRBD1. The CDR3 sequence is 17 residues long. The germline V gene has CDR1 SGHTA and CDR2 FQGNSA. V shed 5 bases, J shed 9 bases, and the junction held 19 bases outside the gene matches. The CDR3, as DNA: TGTGCCAGCAGCCAGAGGACAGGTTCCCTTTTAAAAGTCATTCAGTACTTC. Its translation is CASSQRTGSLLKVIQYF.

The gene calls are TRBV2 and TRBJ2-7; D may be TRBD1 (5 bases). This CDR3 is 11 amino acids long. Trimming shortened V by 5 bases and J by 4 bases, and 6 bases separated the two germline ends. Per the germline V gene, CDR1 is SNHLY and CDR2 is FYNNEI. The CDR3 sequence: CASSPGYEQYF. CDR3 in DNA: TGTGCCAGCAGTCCAGGGTACGAGCAGTACTTC.

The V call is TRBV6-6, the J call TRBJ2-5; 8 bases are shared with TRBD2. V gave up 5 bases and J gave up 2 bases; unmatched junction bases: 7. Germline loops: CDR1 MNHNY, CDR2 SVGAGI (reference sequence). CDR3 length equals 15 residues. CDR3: CASSANSGGQETQYF. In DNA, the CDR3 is TGTGCCAGCAGTGCCAACAGCGGGGGTCAAGAGACCCAGTACTTC.

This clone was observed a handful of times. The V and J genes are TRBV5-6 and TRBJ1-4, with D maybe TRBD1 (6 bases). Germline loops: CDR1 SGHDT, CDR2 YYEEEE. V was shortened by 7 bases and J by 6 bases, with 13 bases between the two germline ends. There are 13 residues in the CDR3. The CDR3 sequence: CASRGAMDEKLFF. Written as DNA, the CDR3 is TGTGCCAGCCGGGGGGCAATGGATGAAAAACTGTTTTTT.

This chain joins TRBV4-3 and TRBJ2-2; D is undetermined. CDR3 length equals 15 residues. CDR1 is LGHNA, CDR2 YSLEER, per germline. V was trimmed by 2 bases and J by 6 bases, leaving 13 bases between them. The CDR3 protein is CASSQRQNRAGELFF. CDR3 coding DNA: TGCGCCAGCAGCCAACGGCAGAACCGGGCCGGGGAGCTGTTTTTT.